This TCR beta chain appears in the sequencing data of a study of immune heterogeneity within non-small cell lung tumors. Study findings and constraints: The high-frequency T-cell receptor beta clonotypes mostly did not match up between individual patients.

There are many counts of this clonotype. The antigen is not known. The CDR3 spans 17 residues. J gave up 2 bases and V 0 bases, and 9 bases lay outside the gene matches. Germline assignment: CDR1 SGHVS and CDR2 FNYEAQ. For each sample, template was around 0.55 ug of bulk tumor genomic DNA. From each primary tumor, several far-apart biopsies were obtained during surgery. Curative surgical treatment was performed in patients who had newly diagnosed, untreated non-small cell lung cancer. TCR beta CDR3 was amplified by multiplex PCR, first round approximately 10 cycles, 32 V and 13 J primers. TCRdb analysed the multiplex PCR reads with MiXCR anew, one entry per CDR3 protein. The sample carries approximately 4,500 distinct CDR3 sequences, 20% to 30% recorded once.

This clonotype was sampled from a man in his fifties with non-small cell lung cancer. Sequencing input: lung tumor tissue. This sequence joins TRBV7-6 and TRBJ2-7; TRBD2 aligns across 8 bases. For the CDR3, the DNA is TGTGCCAGCAGCTTAGCGGGGGGTAGCGGGGCCGCCTACGAGCAGTACTTC. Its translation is CASSLAGGSGAAYEQYF.